The 20 T cell receptor beta chains reported below all come from one sample, sequenced in a study of shared clonotypes between healthy human individuals. Measured with immunoSEQ multiplex PCR; TCRdb has only the in-frame clones, and not every one. The sample includes 1.4 million to 1.5 million clones, around 95% seen only once; the top ten take more than 0.9%. Sequencing was carried out using naive CD4+ T cells sorted from blood. Subset here: CD45RA+ positively selected. These receptors came from a man aged 25-45 years in good health.

This sequence joins TRBV7-2 and TRBJ2-7, with TRBD1 identical over 7 bases. The V gene end was trimmed by 5 bases and the J gene end by 0 bases; junction bases not matched to a gene: 7. The CDR3 has 15 residues. Germline assignment: CDR1 SGHTA and CDR2 FQGNSA. The CDR3 DNA reads as TGTGCCAGCAGCCAACGACCAGGGGGCTCCTACGAGCAGTACTTC. As protein: CASSQRPGGSYEQYF.

The chain carries TRBV7-8 and TRBJ2-2, with 8 bases that match TRBD2. Per the germline V gene, CDR1 is SGHVS and CDR2 is FQNEAQ. The J segment lost 6 bases and the V segment lost 7 bases, leaving 13 bases of the junction unmatched. The CDR3 is 16 amino acids. The CDR3 is CASNAPAGGYSGELFF. Written as DNA, the CDR3 is TGTGCCAGCAACGCGCCGGCGGGAGGATATTCCGGGGAGCTGTTTTTT.

As to this clone: This sample also contains other DNA sequences that code for the same CDR3. This chain uses TRBV9 with TRBJ2-2, with a tentative D call TRBD1 (6 bases). Germline assignment: CDR1 SGDLS and CDR2 YYNGEE. V was cut by 5 bases and J by 1 base, with 6 bases left in between. This CDR3 region has 13 residues. The CDR3 nucleotides read TGTGCCAGCAGGACAGGGAACACCGGGGAGCTGTTTTTT. Protein sequence: CASRTGNTGELFF.

J is TRBJ2-1 and V is TRBV18; D is unresolved. The CDR3 totals 13 residues. The V end lost 5 bases, the J end lost 4 bases, and 9 bases lay between the germline ends. Germline V gene data show CDR1 as KGHSH and CDR2 as LQKENI. The CDR3 loop is CASSAQTYNEQFF. The CDR3 coding sequence is TGTGCCAGCTCAGCTCAAACTTACAATGAGCAGTTCTTC.

As for this clone: Other DNA variants within this sample encode the same CDR3. The chain combines TRBV11-2 with TRBJ2-1, with 10 bases matching TRBD2. The trim removed 5 bases at V and 2 bases at J, leaving 3 bases unmatched. CDR1 and CDR2 from the germline V gene are SGHAT and FQNNGV. The CDR3 runs to 15 residues. DNA for the CDR3: TGTGCCAGCAGCCCCGGACTAGCGGCCTACAATGAGCAGTTCTTC. Translating it yields CASSPGLAAYNEQFF.

This clone occurred once. The gene calls are TRBV6-5 and TRBJ1-5; D perhaps matches TRBD1 (5 bases). V lost 6 bases, J lost 9 bases, and 15 bases lay in between. This CDR3 contains 13 residues. CDR1 and CDR2 (germline): MNHEY, SVGAGI. Written as DNA, the CDR3 is TGTGCCAGCAGAAGCTCAGGGTTGCGGCCCCAGCATTTT. Encoded protein: CASRSSGLRPQHF.

A note on this clone: Distinct nucleotide sequences in the sample also encode this CDR3. The chain uses TRBV28 and TRBJ2-1; no reliable D call. CDR1 MDHEN and CDR2 SYDVKM come from the germline V gene. Trimming left V 5 bases short and J 4 bases short, with 6 bases between. The CDR3 has 12 amino acids. CDR3 DNA sequence: TGTGCCAGCAGTCCTTTTTACAATGAGCAGTTCTTC. This sequence encodes CASSPFYNEQFF.

As to this clone: Other DNA sequences in this sample translate to the same CDR3. This chain connects TRBV18 to TRBJ2-7; D might be TRBD1 (6 bases). Germline V CDR1 and CDR2: KGHSH, LQKENI. This CDR3 has 13 residues. V lost 2 bases and J lost 1, with 6 bases in between. CDR3 amino acids: CASSPGQSYEQYF. The CDR3 DNA reads TGTGCCAGCTCACCAGGACAGTCCTACGAGCAGTACTTC.

The CDR3 sequence is CASSAETAYNEQFF. The CDR3 bases are TGTGCCAGCAGCGCGGAGACCGCGTACAATGAGCAGTTCTTC. This rearrangement joins TRBV9 to TRBJ2-1; D uncertain. This CDR3 spans 14 amino acids. Trimming left V 3 bases short and J 4 bases short, with 11 bases between. Per the germline V gene, CDR1 is SGDLS and CDR2 is YYNGEE.

V and J are TRBV10-3 and TRBJ1-3; TRBD1 aligns across 10 bases. V shed 4 bases, J shed 1 base, and the junction held 1 base outside the gene matches. The CDR3 extends over 15 amino acids. Germline V gene data show CDR1 as ENHRY and CDR2 as SYGVKD. The CDR3 loop reads CAISGDRGSGNTIYF. The CDR3 nucleotides read TGTGCCATCAGTGGGGACAGGGGATCTGGAAACACCATATATTTT.

This clone was counted once. The chain joins TRBV5-8 to TRBJ2-6; D remains unclear. This CDR3 comprises 15 residues. Trimming cost V 4 bases and J 0 bases, with 8 bases left between them. The V gene's germline CDR1 is SGHTS and CDR2 YDEGEE. CDR3 nucleotide sequence: TGTGCCAGCAGCCCCGCCGGCTCTGGGGCCAACGTCCTGACTTTC. Translating gives CASSPAGSGANVLTF.

This chain links TRBV28 with TRBJ1-2, with 9 bases that match TRBD1. Trimming at V came to 8 bases and at J to 6 bases, leaving 10 bases not matched to a gene. The V gene's germline CDR1 is MDHEN and CDR2 SYDVKM. The CDR3 extends over 14 amino acids. This CDR3 reads CASGHRGRLNGYTF. CDR3 nucleotides: TGTGCCAGCGGCCACAGGGGGCGCTTAAATGGCTACACCTTC.

The V gene is TRBV27, the J gene TRBJ2-7; 9 bases are a match to TRBD2. From germline, CDR1 is MNHEY and CDR2 SMNVEV (reference sequence). The V and J ends lost 5 bases and 3 bases, in that order; junction bases with no gene match: 8. This CDR3 contains 15 residues. As DNA, the CDR3 is TGTGCCAGCAGTATCCTAGCGGGATCCGACTACGAGCAGTACTTC. Protein: CASSILAGSDYEQYF.

V gene TRBV5-1 combines with J gene TRBJ2-3, with TRBD2 matching over 11 bases. Unmatched junction bases numbered 12, after V lost 6 bases and J lost 0 bases. The CDR3 has 18 residues. Germline CDR1 SGHRS, CDR2 YFSETQ. CDR3 loop: CASKRLAGGPPSTDTQYF. In DNA, the CDR3 is TGCGCCAGCAAAAGGCTAGCGGGAGGACCTCCTAGCACAGATACGCAGTATTTT.

The chain is built from TRBV18 and TRBJ2-1, with 7 bases lining up with TRBD2. V lost 3 bases, J lost 5 bases, and 13 bases stayed unmatched. Germline V CDR1 and CDR2: KGHSH, LQKENI. This CDR3 contains 17 residues. DNA of the CDR3: TGTGCCAGCTCACCTAGGGGCGGGAGCGCACACCACAATGAGCAGTTCTTC. It specifies CASSPRGGSAHHNEQFF. The entire variable domain, with the rest obtained from reference TRBV18 and TRBJ2-1, is as follows: NAGVMQNPRHLVRRRGQEARLRCSPMKGHSHVYWYRQLPEEGLKFMVYLQKENIIDESGMPKERFSAEFPKEGPSILRIQQVVRGDSAAYFCASSPRGGSAHHNEQFFGPGTRLTVL.

This rearrangement joins TRBV28 to TRBJ2-1; the D gene is possibly TRBD2 (5 bases). Trimming removed 5 bases at V and 9 bases at J, with 17 bases between. Germline-derived CDR1 and CDR2 are MDHEN and SYDVKM. The CDR3 has 14 residues. The CDR3 sequence: CASSPKNTRFEQFF. CDR3 sequence (DNA): TGTGCCAGCAGTCCAAAAAATACTAGGTTTGAGCAGTTCTTC.

The chain has TRBV7-2 and TRBJ2-7, with 11 nucleotides matching TRBD2. This CDR3 region has 15 residues. Unmatched junction bases numbered 4, after V lost 4 bases and J lost 2 bases. Per the germline V gene, CDR1 is SGHTA and CDR2 is FQGNSA. In nucleotides, the CDR3 is TGTGCCAGCAGCTCCGGGACTAGCGGTACCTACGAGCAGTACTTC. Its translation is CASSSGTSGTYEQYF.

This chain links TRBV27 with TRBJ2-1; 13 bases map to TRBD2. Trimming at V came to 4 bases and at J to 14 bases, leaving 11 bases not matched to a gene. Germline CDR1 reads MNHEY; CDR2 reads SMNVEV (reference sequence). This CDR3 spans 15 amino acids. The CDR3 is CASSWTSGRQRREFF. CDR3 in DNA: TGTGCCAGCAGTTGGACTAGCGGGAGACAGAGGCGGGAGTTCTTC.

The chain couples TRBV5-1 to TRBJ1-1; TRBD1 might be the D (6 bases). This CDR3 is 15 amino acids long. Germline V gene sequence: CDR1 SGHRS, CDR2 YFSETQ. Trimming cost V 4 bases and J 0 bases, with 13 bases left between them. The CDR3 DNA is TGCGCCAGCAGCCTGGACAGCTTTATGAACACTGAAGCTTTCTTT. It is translated as CASSLDSFMNTEAFF.

Regarding this clone: The same CDR3 arises from other DNA sequences in this sample as well. The rearrangement links TRBV27 to TRBJ1-4, with D maybe TRBD1 (5 bases). The V gene lost 0 bases and the J gene lost 3 bases, with 5 bases spanning the gap. The CDR3 totals 14 residues. From germline, CDR1 is MNHEY and CDR2 SMNVEV (reference sequence). CDR3 amino acids: CASSLSGANEKLFF. CDR3 nucleotides: TGTGCCAGCAGTTTATCAGGGGCTAATGAAAAACTGTTTTTT.